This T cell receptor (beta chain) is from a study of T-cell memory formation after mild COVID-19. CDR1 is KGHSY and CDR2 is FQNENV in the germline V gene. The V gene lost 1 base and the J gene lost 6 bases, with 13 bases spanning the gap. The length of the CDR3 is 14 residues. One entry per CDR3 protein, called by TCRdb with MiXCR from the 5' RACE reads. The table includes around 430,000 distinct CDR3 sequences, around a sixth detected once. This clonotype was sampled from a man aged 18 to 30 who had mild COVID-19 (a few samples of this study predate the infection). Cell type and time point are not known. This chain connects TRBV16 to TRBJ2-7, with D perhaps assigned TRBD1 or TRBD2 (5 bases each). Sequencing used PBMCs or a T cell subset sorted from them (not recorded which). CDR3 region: CASSQLGVRLEQYF. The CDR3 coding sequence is TGTGCCAGCAGCCAATTGGGGGTAAGGCTCGAGCAGTACTTC. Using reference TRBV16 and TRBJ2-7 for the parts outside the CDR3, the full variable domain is GEEVAQTPKHLVRGEGQKAKLYCAPIKGHSYVFWYQQVLKNEFKFLISFQNENVFDETGMPKERFSAKCLPNSPCSLEIQATKLEDSAVYFCASSQLGVRLEQYFGPGTRLTVT.